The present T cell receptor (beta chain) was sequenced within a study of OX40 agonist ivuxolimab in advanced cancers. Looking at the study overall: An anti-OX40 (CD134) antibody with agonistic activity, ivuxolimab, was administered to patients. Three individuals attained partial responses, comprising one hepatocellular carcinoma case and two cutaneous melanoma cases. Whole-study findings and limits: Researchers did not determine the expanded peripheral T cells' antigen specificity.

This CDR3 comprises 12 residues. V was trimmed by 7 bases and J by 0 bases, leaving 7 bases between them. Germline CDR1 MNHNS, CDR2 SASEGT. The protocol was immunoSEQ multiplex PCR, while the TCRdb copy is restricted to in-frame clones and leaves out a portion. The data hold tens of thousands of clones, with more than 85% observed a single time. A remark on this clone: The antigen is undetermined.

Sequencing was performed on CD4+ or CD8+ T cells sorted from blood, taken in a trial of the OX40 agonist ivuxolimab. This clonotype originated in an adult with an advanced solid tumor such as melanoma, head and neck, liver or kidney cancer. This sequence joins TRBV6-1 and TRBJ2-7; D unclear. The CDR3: CASTTSSYEQYF. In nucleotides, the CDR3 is TGTGCCAGCACCACGAGCTCCTACGAGCAGTACTTC.